This T cell receptor (beta chain) was sequenced during a study of T cells in Graves' hyperthyroidism and ophthalmopathy. Overall study context: Peripheral blood was taken when the disease was first diagnosed, before any treatment began. The study's findings and limits: Appearing also in blood were most of the thyroid clonotypes expanded above 0.001.

The source material, RNA transcripts, was used to amplify TCR beta CDR3 regions. A first-round RT-PCR of the TCR CDR3 used the HTBI primer set. TCRdb reanalysed the multiplex PCR reads using MiXCR and keeps one entry per CDR3 protein. The table has about 600,000 distinct CDR3 sequences, more than 15% seen once. On this clonotype: The antigen is not known.

This CDR3 comprises 18 residues. Trimming cost V 0 bases and J 0 bases, with 16 bases left between them. Germline CDR1 is LGHNA and CDR2 is YNFKEQ. The sequencing sample was made of blood. The V call is TRBV4-2, the J call TRBJ2-3; perhaps TRBD2 as D (6 bases). This TCR derives from a woman between 40 and 55 years old with Graves' ophthalmopathy. The CDR3 spells CASSQEGRSGISTDTQYF. The CDR3 DNA sequence: TGTGCCAGCAGCCAAGAAGGGAGGAGCGGAATTAGCACAGATACGCAGTATTTT.